One sample yielded the 14 T cell receptor beta chains listed below, sequenced in a study of blood T cells in healthy people across ages. A J-beta primer mix and a sample-barcoded 5' primer were used in a second PCR of about 7 to 12 cycles. One entry per CDR3 protein results from TCRdb running MiXCR on the 5' RACE reads. Of roughly 730,000 distinct CDR3 sequences in the sample, 45% to 70% were seen once. The sample was blood. These receptors came from a man aged 35-49 years in good health.

This clonotype occurred a few times. This chain connects TRBV6-1 to TRBJ2-3, with 10 bases fitting TRBD1. Germline CDR1 and CDR2: MNHNS and SASEGT. V dropped 6 bases and J dropped 0; count of bases not matched to a gene: 15. The CDR3 is 19 residues long. The CDR3 DNA follows: TGTGCCAGCAGCCACAAACGGACAGGGGGGCCCCTTAGCACAGATACGCAGTATTTT. Translating gives CASSHKRTGGPLSTDTQYF.

This rearrangement joins TRBV6-2 or TRBV6-3 to TRBJ2-2; 7 bases agree with TRBD1. Germline CDR1 and CDR2: MNHEY and SVGEGT. The CDR3 sequence is 14 residues long. Unmatched junction bases numbered 12, after V lost 11 bases and J lost 6 bases. CDR3 DNA: TGTGCCGGCAACCGATTAGGGGGCTCCGGGGAGCTGTTTTTT. This sequence encodes CAGNRLGGSGELFF.

The gene calls are TRBV9 and TRBJ2-3; D is unresolved. There are 15 residues in the CDR3. CDR1 SGDLS and CDR2 YYNGEE come from the germline V gene. The V end was cut by 0 bases, the J end by 2 bases, with 10 bases between. The CDR3 nucleotides are TGTGCCAGCAGCGTAGGCGGCTCTTACACAGATACGCAGTATTTT. Its protein product is CASSVGGSYTDTQYF.

This clonotype was seen ten or more times. V and J are TRBV24-1 and TRBJ1-5, with 8 bases matching TRBD1. Trimming removed 4 bases from V and 5 bases from J; junction bases left unmatched: 9. This CDR3 region has 16 residues. The germline V gene encodes CDR1 KGHDR and CDR2 SFDVKD. This CDR3 reads CATSDSITGGHQPQHF. The CDR3 DNA sequence: TGTGCCACCAGTGACTCGATAACAGGGGGTCATCAGCCCCAGCATTTT.

The chain recombines TRBV4-3 with TRBJ2-1; 8 nucleotides agree with TRBD2. Losses at the gene ends were 0 bases for V and 5 bases for J; bases not matched to a gene: 3. The germline gives CDR1 LGHNA, CDR2 YSLEER. The CDR3 is made up of 15 amino acids. DNA for the CDR3: TGCGCCAGCAGCCAAGAGGGACTAGTGGACAATGAGCAGTTCTTC. Amino acids: CASSQEGLVDNEQFF.

V usage is TRBV6-2 or TRBV6-3 and J usage is TRBJ2-1, with a weak D call TRBD2 (6 bases). The end of the DNA fits TRBJ2-7 better, so the J call may be wrong. Per the germline V gene, CDR1 is MNHEY and CDR2 is SVGEGT. The CDR3 covers 17 residues. In nucleotides, the CDR3 is TGTGCCAGCAGTTATCCCAGCATCCGGGCGGGGAGTTACGAGCAGTACTTC. Translating gives CASSYPSIRAGSYEQYF.

The rearrangement uses TRBV12-3 or TRBV12-4 and TRBJ2-1; D may correspond to TRBD1 or TRBD2 (5 bases each). CDR3 length: 17 residues. Trimming removed 6 bases at V and 0 bases at J, with 18 bases between. The CDR3 loop reads CASSLGRDQSSYNEQFF. The CDR3 coding sequence is TGTGCCAGCAGCCTGGGACGGGATCAAAGCTCCTACAATGAGCAGTTCTTC.

The chain recombines TRBV11-3 with TRBJ2-1, with D unresolved. The assigned J gene may be wrong: the sequence end matches TRBJ2-7 better. Germline CDR1 is SGHNT and CDR2 is YENEEA. This CDR3 comprises 15 residues. CDR3 residues: CASSLIAPMTYEQYF. CDR3 sequence (DNA): TGTGCCAGCAGCTTAATCGCGCCGATGACCTACGAGCAGTACTTC.

J is TRBJ2-5 and V is TRBV20-1; a weak D match, TRBD2 (5 bases). This CDR3 has 15 residues. Germline-derived CDR1 and CDR2 are DFQATT and SNEGSKA (reference sequence). V was shortened by 6 bases and J by 1 base, with 18 bases between the two germline ends. CDR3 in DNA: TGCAGTGCGACCCACAACCTAGCTATCCAAGAGACCCAGTACTTC. This encodes CSATHNLAIQETQYF.

This clonotype was detected only a few times. The chain employs TRBV28 and TRBJ2-7, with 12 bases fitting TRBD2. Germline V gene sequence: CDR1 MDHEN, CDR2 SYDVKM. V shed 4 bases, J shed 7 bases, and the junction held 11 bases outside the gene matches. This CDR3 region has 16 residues. CDR3 nucleotide sequence: TGTGCCAGCAGTTCGACTAGCGGGAGTCTTTCTAGGGAGCAGTACTTC. Amino acid sequence: CASSSTSGSLSREQYF.

This clonotype was seen a single time. V usage is TRBV13 and J usage is TRBJ1-2, with 9 bases matching TRBD1. Germline V gene lookup returns CDR1 PRHDT and CDR2 FYEKMQ (reference sequence). V lost 7 bases to trimming and J lost 4 bases; unmatched junction nucleotides: 7. This CDR3 is built from 14 residues. For the CDR3, the DNA is TGTGCCAGCACCATACAGGGGGCTGGCTATGGCTACACCTTC. This translates into CASTIQGAGYGYTF.

A few counts support this clonotype. V usage is TRBV29-1 and J usage is TRBJ2-3; D is perhaps TRBD2 (6 bases). The V and J ends lost 0 bases and 3 bases respectively, with 13 bases between them. The CDR3 runs to 15 residues. Germline values: CDR1 SQVTM, CDR2 ANQGSEA. The CDR3 sequence is CSVEDRGGLTDTQYF. CDR3 bases: TGCAGCGTTGAAGATCGTGGGGGGTTGACAGATACGCAGTATTTT.

Only one count was recorded for this clonotype. This chain links TRBV7-9 with TRBJ1-1; D not resolved. The CDR3 runs 14 residues. V lost 5 bases and J lost 1, with 11 bases in between. From germline, CDR1 is SEHNR and CDR2 FQNEAQ (reference sequence). The CDR3 nucleotides read TGTGCCAGCAGCCGTCCGGGAGAGAACACTGAAGCTTTCTTT. It encodes CASSRPGENTEAFF.

The genes are TRBV25-1 and TRBJ1-2, with a weak D call TRBD1 (5 bases). Germline CDR1 is MGHDK and CDR2 is SYGVNS. The V and J ends lost 4 bases and 8 bases respectively, with 8 bases between them. The CDR3 has 11 residues. The CDR3 loop reads CASSAWGGYTF. The CDR3 DNA follows: TGTGCCAGCAGTGCCTGGGGGGGCTACACCTTC.